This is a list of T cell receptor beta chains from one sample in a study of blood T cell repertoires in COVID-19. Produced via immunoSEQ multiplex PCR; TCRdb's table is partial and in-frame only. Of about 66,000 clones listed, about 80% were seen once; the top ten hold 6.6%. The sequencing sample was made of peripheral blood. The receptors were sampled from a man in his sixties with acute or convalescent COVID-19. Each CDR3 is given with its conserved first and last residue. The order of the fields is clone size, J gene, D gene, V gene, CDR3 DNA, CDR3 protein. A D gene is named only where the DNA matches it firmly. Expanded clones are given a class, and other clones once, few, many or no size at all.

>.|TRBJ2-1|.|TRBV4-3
TGCGCCAGCAGCCACACTCTGACAGGAAGCTCCTACAATGAGCAGTTCTTC
CASSHTLTGSSYNEQFF
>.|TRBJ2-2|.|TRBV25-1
TGTGCCAGCAGTGATTTTCAGGGTCCCGGGGAGCTGTTTTTT
CASSDFQGPGELFF
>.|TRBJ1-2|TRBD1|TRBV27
TGTGCCAGCAGAGGGACAGGCAGGGGCTACACCTTC
CASRGTGRGYTF
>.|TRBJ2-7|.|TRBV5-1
TGCGCCAGCAGCTGGGGGCTCCCGGGTAGTTACGAGCAGTACTTC
CASSWGLPGSYEQYF
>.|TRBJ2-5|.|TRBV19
TGTGCCAGTAGTAGGACTGCCTACGAGACCCAGTACTTC
CASSRTAYETQYF
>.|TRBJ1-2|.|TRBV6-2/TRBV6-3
TGTGCCAGCAGTTACTCGGAGTATGGCTACACCTTC
CASSYSEYGYTF
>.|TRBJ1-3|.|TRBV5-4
TGTGCCAGCCATCAGGGGAGCTCTGGAAACACCATATATTTT
CASHQGSSGNTIYF
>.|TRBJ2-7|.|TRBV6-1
TGTGCCAGCAGTGAAAGTGGCAGGGCCTACGAGCAGTACTTC
CASSESGRAYEQYF
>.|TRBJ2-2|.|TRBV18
TGTGCCAGCTCACCGTCCAGGGACACCGGGGAGCTGTTTTTT
CASSPSRDTGELFF
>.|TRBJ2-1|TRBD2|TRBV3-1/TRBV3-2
TGTGCCAGCAGCCAAGATCCCCCTAGCGGGGGGCGCAATGAGCAGTTCTTC
CASSQDPPSGGRNEQFF
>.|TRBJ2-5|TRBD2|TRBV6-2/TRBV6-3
TGTGCCAGCAGTCCGGGACTAGCGGAAGAGACCCAGTACTTC
CASSPGLAEETQYF
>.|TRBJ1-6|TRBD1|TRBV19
TGTGCCAGTAGTATAGTCCCACTACCACAGGGGGCGAGGTCACCCCTCCACTTT
CASSIVPLPQGARSPLHF
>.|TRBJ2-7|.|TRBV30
TGTGCCTGGAGTGTACTAGGTTCGATCTACGAGCAGTACTTC
CAWSVLGSIYEQYF
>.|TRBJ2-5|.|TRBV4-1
TGCGCCAGCAGCCAGGACAATGAAAAGACCCAGTACTTC
CASSQDNEKTQYF
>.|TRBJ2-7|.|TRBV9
TGTGCCAGCAGCCCTCATGGGGGGTCCGAGCAGTACTTC
CASSPHGGSEQYF
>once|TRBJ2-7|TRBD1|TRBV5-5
TGTGCCAGCAGTTGGGACAGGGGGTACGAGCAGTACTTC
CASSWDRGYEQYF
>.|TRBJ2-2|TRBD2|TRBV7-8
TGTGCCAGCAGCTCCCGTCGGTTACTAGCGAGGAACACCGGGGAGCTGTTTTTT
CASSSRRLLARNTGELFF
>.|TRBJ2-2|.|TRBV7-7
TGTGCCATACCGGGTCCCACCGGGGAGCTGTTTTTT
CAIPGPTGELFF
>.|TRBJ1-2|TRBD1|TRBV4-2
TGTGCCAGCAGCCAAGACCGGATAGGGACAGGGGGCGGTCATGGCTACACCTTC
CASSQDRIGTGGGHGYTF
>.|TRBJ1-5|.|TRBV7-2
TGTGCCAGCAGCTTAGGCAGGGTGTGGGGCAATCAGCCCCAGCATTTT
CASSLGRVWGNQPQHF
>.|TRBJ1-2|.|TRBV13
TGTGCCAGCAGCGCCCTAGGGGCGGCCGAGGGCTACACCTTC
CASSALGAAEGYTF
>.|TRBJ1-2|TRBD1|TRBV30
TGTGCCTGGAGTTGGGGGGACAGATCTAACTATGGCTACACCTTC
CAWSWGDRSNYGYTF
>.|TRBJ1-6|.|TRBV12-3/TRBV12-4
TGTGCCAGCAGTTTAAGCGGGGATTCACCCCTCCACTTT
CASSLSGDSPLHF
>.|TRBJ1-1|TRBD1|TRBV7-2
TGTGCCAGCAGCTACAGGGGGCACACTGAAGCTTTCTTT
CASSYRGHTEAFF
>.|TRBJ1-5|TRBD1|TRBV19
TGTGCCAGTAGTGACCCAGGGGGAAGTCAGCCCCAGCATTTT
CASSDPGGSQPQHF
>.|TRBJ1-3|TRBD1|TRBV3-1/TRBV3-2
TGTGCCAGCAGCCAAGGGGGACAGGAAAACACCATATATTTT
CASSQGGQENTIYF
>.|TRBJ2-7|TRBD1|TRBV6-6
TGTGCCAGCAGTTACACACAGGGGGCGGGGGAGCAGTACTTC
CASSYTQGAGEQYF
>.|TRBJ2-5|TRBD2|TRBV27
TGTGCCAGCGGCCCCGGGTTAGCGGGGGGAAGAGAGACCCAGTACTTC
CASGPGLAGGRETQYF
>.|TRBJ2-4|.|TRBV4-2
TGTGCCAGCAGCCCTTTACAGGGACCCTCGAACATTCAGTACTTC
CASSPLQGPSNIQYF
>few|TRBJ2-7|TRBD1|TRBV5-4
TGTGCCAGCGGACGACAGGGGGTCTACGAGCAGTACTTC
CASGRQGVYEQYF
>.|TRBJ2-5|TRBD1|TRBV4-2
TGTGCCAGCAGCCAAGCCGACAGGGCGCAAGAGACCCAGTACTTC
CASSQADRAQETQYF
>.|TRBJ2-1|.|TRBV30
TGTGCCTGGAGTTCGCCGGCGGGCTCCTACAATGAGCAGTTCTTC
CAWSSPAGSYNEQFF
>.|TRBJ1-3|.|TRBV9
TGTGCCAGCCCACCCCGCGCAGGTAACTCTGGAAACACCATATATTTT
CASPPRAGNSGNTIYF
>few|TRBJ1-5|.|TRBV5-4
TGTGCCAGCAGCTTGGATGTGGGCGCTCAGCCCCAGCATTTT
CASSLDVGAQPQHF
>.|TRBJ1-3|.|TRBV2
TGTGCCAGCGCGGTCGACTCTGGAAACACCATATATTTT
CASAVDSGNTIYF
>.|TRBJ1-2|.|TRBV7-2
TGTGCCAGCAGCTACCAACCCGGGTCCGGTAACTATGGCTACACCTTC
CASSYQPGSGNYGYTF
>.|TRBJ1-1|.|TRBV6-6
TGTGCCACCAGGGAGAAGAACACTGAAGCTTTCTTT
CATREKNTEAFF
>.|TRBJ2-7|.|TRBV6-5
TGTGCCAGCAGTTACTCGATTGACACATCCTACGAGCAGTACTTC
CASSYSIDTSYEQYF
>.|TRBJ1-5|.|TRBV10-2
TGCGCCAGCACGGGGGGCAATCAGCCCCAGCATTTT
CASTGGNQPQHF
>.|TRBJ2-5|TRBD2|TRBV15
TGTGCCACCAGCAGAGATCCAGCGGGGGGACAAGAGACCCAGTACTTC
CATSRDPAGGQETQYF
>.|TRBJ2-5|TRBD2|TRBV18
TGTGCCAGCTCGACGGGGGGGGGTCGAGAGACCCAGTACTTC
CASSTGGGRETQYF
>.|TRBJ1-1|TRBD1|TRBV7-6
TGTGCCAGCAGCTTATCAGGGGGCGCGAGAGCTTTCTTT
CASSLSGGARAFF
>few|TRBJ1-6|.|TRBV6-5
TGTGCCAGCTTATCGCGGGCCTATAATTCACCCCTCCACTTT
CASLSRAYNSPLHF
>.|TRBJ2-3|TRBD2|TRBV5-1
TGCGCCAGCAGCTTGTCCGGGACTAGCGGACCCAACGGGGATACGCAGTATTTT
CASSLSGTSGPNGDTQYF
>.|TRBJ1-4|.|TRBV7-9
TGTGCCAGCAGCTTGCCAGGGGTGACTAATGAAAAACTGTTTTTT
CASSLPGVTNEKLFF
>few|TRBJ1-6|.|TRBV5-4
TGTGCCAGCAGCTTAGGAGCGTTGCGTTCACCCCTCCACTTT
CASSLGALRSPLHF
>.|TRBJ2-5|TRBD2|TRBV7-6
TGTGCCAGCAGCCCGCAAAGCGGGGGGGCCCAAGAGACCCAGTACTTC
CASSPQSGGAQETQYF
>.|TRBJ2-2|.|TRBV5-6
TGTGCCAGCAGCTCCACGGTTACGAACACCGGGGAGCTGTTTTTT
CASSSTVTNTGELFF
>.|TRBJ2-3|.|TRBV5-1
TGCGCCAGCAGCTTGATGGAGGGGGCCACAGATACGCAGTATTTT
CASSLMEGATDTQYF
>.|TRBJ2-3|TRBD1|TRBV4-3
TGCGCCAGCAGCCGTGGACAGGGGGTTAGCACAGATACGCAGTATTTT
CASSRGQGVSTDTQYF
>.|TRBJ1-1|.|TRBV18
TGTGCCAGCTCACCGGAAGGGGGACAAAATGCAGAGGGCACTGAAGCTTTCTTT
CASSPEGGQNAEGTEAFF
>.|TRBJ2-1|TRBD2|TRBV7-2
TGTGCCAGCAGCTTAGTCGGGGGGGCCGGTGGTGAGCAGTTCTTC
CASSLVGGAGGEQFF
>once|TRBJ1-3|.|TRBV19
TGTGCCAGTATAGACGTAAGATTCGGGGGAAACACCATATATTTT
CASIDVRFGGNTIYF
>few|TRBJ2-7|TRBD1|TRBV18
TGTGCCAGCTCTCAGGACAGGGGGTTTGCGCAGTACTTC
CASSQDRGFAQYF
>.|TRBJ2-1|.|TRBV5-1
TGCGCCAGCAGCTTGCGAAGCGGCAATGAGCAGTTCTTC
CASSLRSGNEQFF
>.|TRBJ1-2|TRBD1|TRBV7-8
TGTGCCAGCAGCGCGTCACAGGGGGAGCATGGCTACACCTTC
CASSASQGEHGYTF
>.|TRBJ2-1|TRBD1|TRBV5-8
TGTGCCAGCAGCCTTAGGGGGCCGTACAATGAGCAGTTCTTC
CASSLRGPYNEQFF
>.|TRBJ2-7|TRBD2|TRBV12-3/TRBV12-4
TGTGCCAGCAGTTGGGGACTAGCGGGCGAGCAGTACTTC
CASSWGLAGEQYF
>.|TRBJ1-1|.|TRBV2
TGTGCCAGCATCAAAGGTCGGGTGAACACTGAAGCTTTCTTT
CASIKGRVNTEAFF
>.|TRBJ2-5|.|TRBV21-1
TGTGCCAGCACACAAGAGACCCAGTACTTC
CASTQETQYF